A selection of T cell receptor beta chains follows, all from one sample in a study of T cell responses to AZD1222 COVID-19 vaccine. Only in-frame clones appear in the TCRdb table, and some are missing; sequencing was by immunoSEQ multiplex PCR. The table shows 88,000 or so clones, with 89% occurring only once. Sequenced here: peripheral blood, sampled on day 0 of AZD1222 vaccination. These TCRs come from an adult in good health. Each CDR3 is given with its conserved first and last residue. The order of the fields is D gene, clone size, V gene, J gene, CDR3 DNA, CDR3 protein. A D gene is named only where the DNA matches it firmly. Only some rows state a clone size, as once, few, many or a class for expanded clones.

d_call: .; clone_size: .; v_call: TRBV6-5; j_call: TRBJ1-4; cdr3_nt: TGTGCCAGCAGTTACTCGGGAAAACTGTTTTTT; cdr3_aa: CASSYSGKLFF
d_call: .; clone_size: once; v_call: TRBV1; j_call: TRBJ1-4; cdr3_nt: TGCACCAGCAGCCAAGACTGGGGGATCCATGAAAAACTGTTTTTT; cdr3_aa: CTSSQDWGIHEKLFF
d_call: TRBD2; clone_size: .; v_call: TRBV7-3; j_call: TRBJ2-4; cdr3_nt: TGTGCCAGCAGCCTTCTAGCGGGAGAGGGCGAAAACATTCAGTACTTC; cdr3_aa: CASSLLAGEGENIQYF
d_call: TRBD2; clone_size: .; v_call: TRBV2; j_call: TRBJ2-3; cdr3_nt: TGTGCCAGCAGTGAAGGGGCGGGACTAGCGTCAGATACGCAGTATTTT; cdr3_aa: CASSEGAGLASDTQYF
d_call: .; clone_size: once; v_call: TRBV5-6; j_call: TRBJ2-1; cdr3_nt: TGTGCCAGCAGCTTGGCCGTTGTGTATAATGAGCAGTTCTTC; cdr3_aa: CASSLAVVYNEQFF
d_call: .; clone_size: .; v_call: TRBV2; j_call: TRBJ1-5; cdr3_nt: TGTGCCAGCAGCAGAGATAGCAATCAGCCCCAGCATTTT; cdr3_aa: CASSRDSNQPQHF
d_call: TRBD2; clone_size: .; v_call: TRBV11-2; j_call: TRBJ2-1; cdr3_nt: TGTGCCAGCAGCTTAACCGCTAGCGGGGGGAAGCAGTTCTTC; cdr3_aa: CASSLTASGGKQFF
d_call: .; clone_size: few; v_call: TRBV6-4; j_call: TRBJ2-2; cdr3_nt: TGTGCCAGCAGTGACTCTACGAACACCGGGGAGCTGTTTTTT; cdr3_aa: CASSDSTNTGELFF
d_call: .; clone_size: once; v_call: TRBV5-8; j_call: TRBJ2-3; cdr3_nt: TGTGCCAGCAGCCCGAGGACAACTTCCACAGATACGCAGTATTTT; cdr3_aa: CASSPRTTSTDTQYF
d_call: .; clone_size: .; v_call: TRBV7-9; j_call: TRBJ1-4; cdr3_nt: TGTGCCAGCAGCTTGACACAGAGGAATGAAAAACTGTTTTTT; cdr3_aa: CASSLTQRNEKLFF
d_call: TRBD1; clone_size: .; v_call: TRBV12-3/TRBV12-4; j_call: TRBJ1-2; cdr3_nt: TGTGCCAGCATTCGGGACAGCTATGGCTACACCTTC; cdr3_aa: CASIRDSYGYTF
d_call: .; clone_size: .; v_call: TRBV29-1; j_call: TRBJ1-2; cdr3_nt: TGCAGCGTTGTACTGGGATCCTATGGCTACACCTTC; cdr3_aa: CSVVLGSYGYTF